Listed below are T cell receptor beta chains from one sample, sequenced in a study of T cell responses to AZD1222 COVID-19 vaccine. The repertoire was sequenced with immunoSEQ multiplex PCR; TCRdb's copy has only in-frame clones and lacks some. The sample lists about 97,000 clones; approximately 91% were seen once. Material: peripheral blood, obtained on day 0 of AZD1222 vaccination. Receptors were obtained from an adult in good health. The CDR3 runs from the conserved cysteine through the conserved F or W. A D gene is named only where the DNA matches it firmly. Size is stated for part of the rows, as once, few or many counts, or as a class when the clone is expanded.

j_gene	d_gene	v_gene	abundance	CDR3aa	CDR3nt
TRBJ2-2	-	TRBV4-1	-	CASSQDPRTGELFF	TGCGCCAGCAGCCAAGATCCACGCACCGGGGAGCTGTTTTTT
TRBJ1-1	TRBD1	TRBV30	-	CAGARGATEAFF	TGTGCCGGCGCCAGGGGGGCGACTGAAGCTTTCTTT
TRBJ2-5	TRBD2	TRBV4-1	-	CASSRLAGQETQYF	TGCGCCAGCAGCCGTTTAGCGGGGCAAGAGACCCAGTACTTC
TRBJ2-3	TRBD2	TRBV6-1	-	CASSDRRGGFSGDTQYF	TGTGCCAGCAGTGACCGGCGGGGGGGCTTTTCAGGAGATACGCAGTATTTT
TRBJ2-2	TRBD2	TRBV5-1	-	CASSLGLAGNTGELFF	TGCGCCAGCAGCTTGGGACTAGCGGGGAACACCGGGGAGCTGTTTTTT
TRBJ2-5	TRBD2	TRBV2	-	CASSALAGGQAGGQYF	TGTGCCAGCAGTGCCCTAGCGGGGGGTCAGGCCGGAGGACAGTACTTC
TRBJ1-1	-	TRBV4-2	-	CASRGGNTEAFF	TGTGCCAGCAGGGGTGGGAACACTGAAGCTTTCTTT
TRBJ1-2	-	TRBV6-5	-	CASRRSGGYTF	TGTGCCAGCAGGAGGTCTGGCGGCTACACCTTC
TRBJ1-3	-	TRBV4-3	-	CASSPLSASTVGNTIYF	TGCGCCAGCAGCCCGTTGTCGGCCTCAACCGTTGGAAACACCATATATTTT
TRBJ2-1	TRBD1	TRBV5-6	-	CASRSGRGQGRNEQFF	TGTGCCAGCAGATCTGGTAGGGGACAGGGTCGCAATGAGCAGTTCTTC
TRBJ2-7	-	TRBV14	-	CASSQVRRTSNEQYF	TGTGCCAGCAGCCAAGTCCGTAGGACCTCCAACGAGCAGTACTTC
TRBJ1-4	TRBD1	TRBV30	-	CAWSGTGALEKLFF	TGTGCCTGGAGTGGAACAGGGGCGCTTGAAAAACTGTTTTTT
TRBJ2-1	TRBD2	TRBV11-3	-	CASSLVSGGLGANEQFF	TGTGCCAGCAGCTTAGTTAGCGGGGGCCTTGGGGCCAATGAGCAGTTCTTC
TRBJ2-5	-	TRBV11-3	few	CASSTPGVETQYF	TGTGCCAGCAGCACACCAGGGGTAGAGACCCAGTACTTC
TRBJ1-1	-	TRBV9	-	CASSAQPGTLTEAFF	TGTGCCAGCAGCGCGCAACCCGGGACACTCACTGAAGCTTTCTTT
TRBJ2-7	TRBD2	TRBV11-2	once	CASSLASGGASYEQYF	TGTGCCAGCAGCTTAGCTAGCGGGGGGGCGTCCTACGAGCAGTACTTC
TRBJ1-5	-	TRBV9	-	CASSSDGRFNQPQHF	TGTGCCAGCAGCTCAGACGGGAGGTTTAATCAGCCCCAGCATTTT
TRBJ1-1	-	TRBV19	few	CASSVAGLRDTEAFF	TGTGCCAGTAGTGTCGCGGGGCTAAGGGACACTGAAGCTTTCTTT
TRBJ2-7	TRBD1	TRBV27	-	CASRGTGQTYEQYF	TGTGCCAGCAGAGGGACAGGGCAAACCTACGAGCAGTACTTC
TRBJ2-1	TRBD2	TRBV7-2	-	CASSSRLAGGLNEQFF	TGTGCCAGCAGCTCGCGACTAGCGGGGGGTCTAAATGAGCAGTTCTTC
TRBJ2-1	TRBD2	TRBV14	-	CASSQGFSGGASEQFF	TGTGCCAGCAGCCAAGGATTTAGCGGGGGGGCTAGTGAGCAGTTCTTC
TRBJ2-3	-	TRBV6-5	-	CASSYQSDTDTQYF	TGTGCCAGCAGTTACCAAAGTGACACAGATACGCAGTATTTT
TRBJ2-2	-	TRBV2	-	CASSIFTGELFF	TGTGCCAGCAGCATTTTTACCGGGGAGCTGTTTTTT
TRBJ1-4	TRBD1	TRBV10-3	-	CAIGRGGLDATNEKLFF	TGTGCCATCGGCAGGGGGGGCTTGGACGCAACTAATGAAAAACTGTTTTTT
TRBJ1-1	-	TRBV7-2	once	CASSLGSQTEAFF	TGTGCCAGCAGCTTAGGGTCGCAGACTGAAGCTTTCTTT
TRBJ1-5	-	TRBV3-1/TRBV3-2	-	CASSQDPGRRQPQHF	TGTGCCAGCAGCCAAGACCCAGGGCGTCGTCAGCCCCAGCATTTT
TRBJ1-6	-	TRBV7-9	-	CASSLGGYNSPLHF	TGTGCCAGCAGCTTAGGAGGGTATAATTCACCCCTCCACTTT
TRBJ1-6	-	TRBV5-6	-	CASSVTGPNSPLHF	TGTGCCAGCAGCGTAACAGGGCCGAATTCACCCCTCCACTTT
TRBJ1-5	TRBD1	TRBV7-8	-	CASSPDRGQSNQPQHF	TGTGCCAGCAGCCCAGACAGGGGTCAAAGCAATCAGCCCCAGCATTTT
TRBJ1-1	TRBD1	TRBV28	few	CASSLLGTGTEAFF	TGTGCCAGCAGTTTATTAGGGACAGGGACTGAAGCTTTCTTT
TRBJ1-1	-	TRBV7-9	-	CASSLGPVGSTEAFF	TGTGCCAGCAGCTTAGGCCCTGTGGGCAGCACTGAAGCTTTCTTT
TRBJ1-6	-	TRBV2	-	CASSEWGGADSPLHF	TGTGCCAGCAGTGAATGGGGGGGCGCGGATTCACCCCTCCACTTT
TRBJ2-1	-	TRBV7-9	-	CASSPSGVTYNEQFF	TGTGCCAGCTCCCCTAGTGGGGTGACCTACAATGAGCAGTTCTTC
TRBJ2-2	-	TRBV30	-	CAWSSGNTGELFF	TGTGCCTGGAGCTCAGGGAACACCGGGGAGCTGTTTTTT
TRBJ2-1	-	TRBV7-9	once	CASSSPPSNLNEQFF	TGTGCCAGCAGCTCCCCCCCGTCGAATCTCAATGAGCAGTTCTTC
TRBJ1-5	-	TRBV12-3/TRBV12-4	-	CASGIDFQPQHF	TGTGCCAGCGGAATCGATTTTCAGCCCCAGCATTTT
TRBJ2-5	-	TRBV7-2	-	CASSLVYAEETQYF	TGTGCCAGCAGCTTAGTTTATGCGGAAGAGACCCAGTACTTC
TRBJ2-1	-	TRBV19	once	CASGTEYNEQFF	TGTGCCAGTGGGACCGAGTACAATGAGCAGTTCTTC
TRBJ2-4	TRBD2	TRBV7-2	-	CASSYGTRGNIQYF	TGTGCCAGCAGCTACGGGACTAGAGGGAACATTCAGTACTTC
TRBJ1-3	-	TRBV4-2	-	CASSPYSRQVDTIYF	TGTGCCAGCAGCCCCTACAGCCGACAGGTAGACACCATATATTTT
TRBJ2-6	-	TRBV27	once	CASRVLGAGANGANVLTF	TGTGCCAGCCGTGTCTTGGGGGCAGGGGCTAATGGGGCCAACGTCCTGACTTTC
TRBJ1-2	-	TRBV6-5	-	CASSQNGGMGYTF	TGTGCCAGCAGTCAAAACGGGGGGATGGGCTACACCTTC
TRBJ2-3	TRBD1	TRBV7-8	few	CASSLGQGRTDTQYF	TGTGCCAGCAGCTTGGGACAGGGGCGCACAGATACGCAGTATTTT
TRBJ1-3	-	TRBV18	-	CASSPQGSSGNTIYF	TGTGCCAGCTCACCACAGGGGTCCTCCGGAAACACCATATATTTT
TRBJ2-2	-	TRBV30	-	CAWRKTGGATGELFF	TGTGCCTGGAGAAAAACCGGGGGCGCAACCGGGGAGCTGTTTTTT
TRBJ2-2	-	TRBV18	once	CASSPISGSTGELFF	TGTGCCAGCTCACCTATATCAGGGTCGACCGGGGAGCTGTTTTTT
TRBJ1-5	-	TRBV10-3	few	CAISEIEVESNQPQHF	TGTGCCATCAGTGAGATTGAGGTGGAAAGCAATCAGCCCCAGCATTTT
TRBJ2-7	-	TRBV18	-	CASSLQDGAYEQYF	TGTGCCAGCTCACTACAGGACGGTGCCTACGAGCAGTACTTC
TRBJ2-7	TRBD2	TRBV6-5	-	CASSGTSGVTYEQYF	TGTGCCAGCAGCGGGACTAGCGGGGTAACCTACGAGCAGTACTTC
TRBJ1-5	-	TRBV7-2	-	CASSPSGVRLNQPQHF	TGTGCCAGCAGCCCTAGCGGTGTTCGCCTCAATCAGCCCCAGCATTTT
TRBJ1-2	-	TRBV29-1	-	CSVEDGRNYGYTF	TGCAGCGTCGAAGACGGCAGGAACTATGGCTACACCTTC
TRBJ2-2	TRBD1	TRBV2	-	CASSGGQSHRELFF	TGTGCCAGCTCTGGGGGACAGTCCCACCGGGAGCTGTTTTTT
TRBJ2-7	TRBD2	TRBV6-2/TRBV6-3	-	CASSPSSGGADEQYF	TGTGCCAGCAGCCCCTCCAGCGGGGGGGCCGACGAGCAGTACTTC